A single TCR beta chain is shown here with its context. Relative to the germline gene, one junction end is altered; a read error may explain this. In the source study's methods: The assay estimated nucleated cells by amplifying reference gene primers. Method: immunoSEQ multiplex PCR; TCRdb's copy keeps in-frame clones and lacks some. Clone size and the V and J calls come from that table; the DNA yielded D and trimming. The sample includes about 240,000 clones, 65% to 90% seen only once; the top ten take 4.7%. This entry is derived from a study of blood T cell repertoires in COVID-19. About the study: Donors in the United States, Italy and Spain gave samples during acute or convalescent COVID-19. The analysed material was cDNA or gDNA that came from T cells, B-cell-depleted T cells, or PBMCs.

Germline V gene lookup returns CDR1 DFQATT and CDR2 SNEGSKA (reference sequence). The CDR3 has 11 residues. The receptor was isolated from a woman aged 70-85 years with acute or convalescent COVID-19. Specimen: peripheral blood. The chain has TRBV20-1 and TRBJ1-4; no definite D call. DNA for the CDR3: TGCAGTGCTAGAGGTTACCCGGGTCATCTTTTT. Its translation: CSARGYPGHLF.